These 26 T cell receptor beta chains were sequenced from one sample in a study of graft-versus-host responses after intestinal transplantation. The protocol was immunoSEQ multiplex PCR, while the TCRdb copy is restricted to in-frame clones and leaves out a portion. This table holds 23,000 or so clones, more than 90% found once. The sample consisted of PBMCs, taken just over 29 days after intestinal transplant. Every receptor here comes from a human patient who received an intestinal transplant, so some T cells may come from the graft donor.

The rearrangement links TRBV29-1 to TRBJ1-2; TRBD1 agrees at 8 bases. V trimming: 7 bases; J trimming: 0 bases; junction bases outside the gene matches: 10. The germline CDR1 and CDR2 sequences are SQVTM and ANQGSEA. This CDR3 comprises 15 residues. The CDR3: CSARDRGTANYGYTF. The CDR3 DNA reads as TGCAGCGCCCGAGACAGGGGCACAGCTAACTATGGCTACACCTTC.

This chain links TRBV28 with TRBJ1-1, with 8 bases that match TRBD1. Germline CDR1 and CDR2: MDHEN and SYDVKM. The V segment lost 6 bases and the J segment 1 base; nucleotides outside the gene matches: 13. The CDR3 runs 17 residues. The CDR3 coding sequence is TGTGCCAGCAGACCAACTCCAGGGGGCGCAGGGAACACTGAAGCTTTCTTT. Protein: CASRPTPGGAGNTEAFF.

For the CDR3, the DNA is TGTGCCAGCAGCCCCCCCCCTCGGGCCGGACAGCCTAATTCACCCCTCCACTTT. It encodes CASSPPPRAGQPNSPLHF. J is TRBJ1-6 and V is TRBV21-1; TRBD1 is the table's D call, not checked against the DNA. TRBV21-1 is a pseudogene. CDR3 size: 18 residues.

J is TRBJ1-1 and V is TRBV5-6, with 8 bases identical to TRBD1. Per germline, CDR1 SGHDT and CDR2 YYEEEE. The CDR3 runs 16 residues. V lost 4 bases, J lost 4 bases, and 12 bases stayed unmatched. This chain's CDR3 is CASSVSGGPALTEAFF. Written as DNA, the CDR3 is TGTGCCAGCAGCGTCTCAGGGGGCCCAGCTCTCACTGAAGCTTTCTTT.

The DNA for the CDR3 is TGTGCCAGCAGCGCAGGGGGGAGCGAGCGGTCCTACGAGCAGTACTTC. Translating gives CASSAGGSERSYEQYF. This chain connects TRBV9 to TRBJ2-7; D is possibly TRBD1 (7 bases). CDR3 length: 16 residues. V was cut by 3 bases and J by 1 base, with 17 bases left in between. Germline CDR1 is SGDLS and CDR2 is YYNGEE.

The CDR3 region has the DNA TGCGCCAGCAGCCCAGGGCACGGCTCCTACGAGCAGTACTTC. This gives the protein CASSPGHGSYEQYF. The V call is TRBV4-1, the J call TRBJ2-7, with D perhaps TRBD1 (5 bases). Germline V gene data show CDR1 as MGHRA and CDR2 as YSYEKL. Trimming shortened V by 4 bases and J by 0 bases, and 10 bases separated the two germline ends. The length of the CDR3 is 14 residues.

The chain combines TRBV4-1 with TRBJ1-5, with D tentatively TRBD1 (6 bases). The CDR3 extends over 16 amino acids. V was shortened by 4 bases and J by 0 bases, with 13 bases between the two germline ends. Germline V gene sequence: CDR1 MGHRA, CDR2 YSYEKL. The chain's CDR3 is CASSPDRTYSNQPQHF. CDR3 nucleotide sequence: TGCGCCAGCAGCCCCGACAGGACTTATAGCAATCAGCCCCAGCATTTT.

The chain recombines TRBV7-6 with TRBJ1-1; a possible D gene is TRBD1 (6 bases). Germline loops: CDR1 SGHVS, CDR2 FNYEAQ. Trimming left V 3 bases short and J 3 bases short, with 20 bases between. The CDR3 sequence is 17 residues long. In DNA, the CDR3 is TGTGCCAGCAGCTTTTTTGGGCAGCCAGGGGAGGACACTGAAGCTTTCTTT. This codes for CASSFFGQPGEDTEAFF. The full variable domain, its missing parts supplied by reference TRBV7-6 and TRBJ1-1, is GAGVSQSPRYKVTKRGQDVALRCDPISGHVSLYWYRQALGQGPEFLTYFNYEAQQDKSGLPNDRFSAERPEGSISTLTIQRTEQRDSAMYRCASSFFGQPGEDTEAFFGQGTRLTVV.

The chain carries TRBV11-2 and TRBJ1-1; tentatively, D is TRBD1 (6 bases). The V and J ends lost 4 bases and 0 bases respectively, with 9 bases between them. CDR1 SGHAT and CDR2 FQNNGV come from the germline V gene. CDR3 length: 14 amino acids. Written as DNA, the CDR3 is TGTGCCAGCAGCTCCTACAGGGTGAACACTGAAGCTTTCTTT. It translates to CASSSYRVNTEAFF.

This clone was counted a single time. The CDR3 is CASSLVTSVAYEQYF. In nucleotides, the CDR3 is TGTGCCAGCAGTTTGGTGACTAGCGTTGCCTACGAGCAGTACTTC. The chain joins TRBV28 to TRBJ2-5, with 8 positions matching TRBD2. The end of the DNA aligns better with TRBJ2-7, so the J call may be wrong. Germline CDR1 and CDR2: MDHEN and SYDVKM. CDR3 length: 15 residues.

CDR3 DNA sequence: TGTGCCAGCAGCCCCAAGGTGGCTTCCTACAATGAGCAGTTCTTC. Residues: CASSPKVASYNEQFF. The rearrangement joins TRBV9 to TRBJ2-1, with unresolved D. CDR3 length: 15 amino acids. Germline lookup yields CDR1 SGDLS and CDR2 YYNGEE. V was shortened by 4 bases and J by 1 base, with 12 bases between the two germline ends.

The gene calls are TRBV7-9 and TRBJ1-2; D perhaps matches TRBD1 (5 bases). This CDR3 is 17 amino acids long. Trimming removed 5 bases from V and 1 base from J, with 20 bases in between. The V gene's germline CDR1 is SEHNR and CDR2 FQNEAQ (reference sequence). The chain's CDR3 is CASSPTGREGLNYGYTF. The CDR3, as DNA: TGTGCCAGCAGCCCTACAGGCAGAGAAGGCCTTAACTATGGCTACACCTTC.

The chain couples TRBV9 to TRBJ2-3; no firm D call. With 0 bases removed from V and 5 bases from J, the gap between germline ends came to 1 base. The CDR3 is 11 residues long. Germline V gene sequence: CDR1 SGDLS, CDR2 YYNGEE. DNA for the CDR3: TGTGCCAGCAGCGTAGGAGATACGCAGTATTTT. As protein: CASSVGDTQYF.

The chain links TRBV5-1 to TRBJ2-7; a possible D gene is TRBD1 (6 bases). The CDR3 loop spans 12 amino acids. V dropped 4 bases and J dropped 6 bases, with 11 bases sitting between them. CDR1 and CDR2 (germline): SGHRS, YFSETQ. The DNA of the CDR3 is TGCGCCAGCAGCATACAGGGCCTCGAGCAGTACTTC. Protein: CASSIQGLEQYF.

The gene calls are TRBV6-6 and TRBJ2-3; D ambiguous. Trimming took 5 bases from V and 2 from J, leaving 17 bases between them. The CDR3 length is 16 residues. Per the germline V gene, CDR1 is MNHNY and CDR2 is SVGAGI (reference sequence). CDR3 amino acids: CASSPLLARHTDTQYF. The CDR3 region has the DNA TGTGCCAGCAGTCCCCTGCTCGCCAGGCACACAGATACGCAGTATTTT.

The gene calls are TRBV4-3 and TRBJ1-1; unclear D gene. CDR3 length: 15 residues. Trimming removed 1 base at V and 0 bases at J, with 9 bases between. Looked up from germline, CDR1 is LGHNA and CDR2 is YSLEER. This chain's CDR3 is CASSQATAMNTEAFF. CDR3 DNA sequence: TGCGCCAGCAGCCAAGCTACAGCCATGAACACTGAAGCTTTCTTT.

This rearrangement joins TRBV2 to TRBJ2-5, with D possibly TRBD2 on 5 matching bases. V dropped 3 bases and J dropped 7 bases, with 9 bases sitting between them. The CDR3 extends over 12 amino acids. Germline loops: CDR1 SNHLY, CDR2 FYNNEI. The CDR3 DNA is TGTGCCAGCAGTGAGTCAGGAGGGACCCAGTACTTC. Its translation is CASSESGGTQYF. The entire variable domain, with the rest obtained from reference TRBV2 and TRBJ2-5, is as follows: EPEVTQTPSHQVTQMGQEVILRCVPISNHLYFYWYRQILGQKVEFLVSFYNNEISEKSEIFDDQFSVERPDGSNFTLKIRSTKLEDSAMYFCASSESGGTQYFGPGTRLLVL.

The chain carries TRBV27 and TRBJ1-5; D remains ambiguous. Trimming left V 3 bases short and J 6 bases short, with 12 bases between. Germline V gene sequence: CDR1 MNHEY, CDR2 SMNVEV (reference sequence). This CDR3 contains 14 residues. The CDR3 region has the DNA TGTGCCAGCAGTTTTGGGAGGGAGGGTCAGCCCCAGCATTTT. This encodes CASSFGREGQPQHF.

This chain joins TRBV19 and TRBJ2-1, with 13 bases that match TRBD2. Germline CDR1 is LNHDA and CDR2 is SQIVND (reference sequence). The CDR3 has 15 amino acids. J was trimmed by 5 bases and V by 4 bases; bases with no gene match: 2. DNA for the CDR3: TGTGCCAGTAGTACCGGACTAGCGGGGGACAATGAGCAGTTCTTC. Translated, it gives CASSTGLAGDNEQFF.

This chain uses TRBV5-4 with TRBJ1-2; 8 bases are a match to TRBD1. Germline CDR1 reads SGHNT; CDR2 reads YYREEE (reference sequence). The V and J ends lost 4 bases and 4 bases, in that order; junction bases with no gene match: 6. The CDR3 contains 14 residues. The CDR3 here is CASSIEDRAYGYTF. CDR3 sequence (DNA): TGTGCCAGCAGCATTGAGGACAGGGCCTATGGCTACACCTTC.

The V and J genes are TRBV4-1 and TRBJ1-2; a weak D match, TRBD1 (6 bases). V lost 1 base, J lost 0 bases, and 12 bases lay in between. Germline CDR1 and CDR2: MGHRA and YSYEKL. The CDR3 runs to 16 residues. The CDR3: CASSQVAGDANYGYTF. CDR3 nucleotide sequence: TGCGCCAGCAGCCAAGTAGCAGGGGATGCTAACTATGGCTACACCTTC.

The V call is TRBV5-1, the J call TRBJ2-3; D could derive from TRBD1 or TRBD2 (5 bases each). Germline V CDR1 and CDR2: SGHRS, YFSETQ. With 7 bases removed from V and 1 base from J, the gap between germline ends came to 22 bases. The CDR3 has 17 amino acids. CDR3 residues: CASHPHRDAGGTDTQYF. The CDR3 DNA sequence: TGCGCCAGCCATCCCCACCGGGACGCGGGTGGCACAGATACGCAGTATTTT.

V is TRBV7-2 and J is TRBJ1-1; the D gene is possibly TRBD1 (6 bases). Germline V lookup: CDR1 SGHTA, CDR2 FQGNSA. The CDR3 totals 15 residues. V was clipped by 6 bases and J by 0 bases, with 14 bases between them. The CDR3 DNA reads TGTGCCAGCAGTCACTTCGGACAGCTGAACACTGAAGCTTTCTTT. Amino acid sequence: CASSHFGQLNTEAFF.

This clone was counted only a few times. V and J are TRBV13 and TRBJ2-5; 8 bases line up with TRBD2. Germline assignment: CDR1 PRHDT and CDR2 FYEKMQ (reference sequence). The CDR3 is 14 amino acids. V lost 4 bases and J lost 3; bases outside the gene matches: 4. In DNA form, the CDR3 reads TGTGCCAGCAGCTCCCCGGGGGGGGAAGAGACCCAGTACTTC. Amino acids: CASSSPGGEETQYF.

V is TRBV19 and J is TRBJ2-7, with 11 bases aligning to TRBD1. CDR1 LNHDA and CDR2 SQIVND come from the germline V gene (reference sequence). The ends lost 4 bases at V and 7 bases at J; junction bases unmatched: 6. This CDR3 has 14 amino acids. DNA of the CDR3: TGTGCCAGTAGTACCCGGACAGGGGGCCGGGAGCAGTACTTC. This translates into CASSTRTGGREQYF.

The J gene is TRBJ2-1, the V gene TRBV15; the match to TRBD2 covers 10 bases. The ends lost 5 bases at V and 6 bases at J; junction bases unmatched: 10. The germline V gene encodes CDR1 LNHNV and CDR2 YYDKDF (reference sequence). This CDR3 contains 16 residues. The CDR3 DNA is TGTGCCACCAGCGAACTGCTAGCGGGAGCTAGCAATGAGCAGTTCTTC. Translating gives CATSELLAGASNEQFF.